This T cell receptor beta chain was retrieved from a study of CD8+ T cells in alopecia areata listed by TCRdb under 2018. Notes on the research overall: Female C3H/HeJ recipients, roughly 6-10 weeks old, were grafted with skin from C3H/HeJ donors with spontaneous alopecia (about 6-12 months old). In both human patients and the C3H/HeJ mouse model, the study applied high-throughput TCRbeta sequencing to look at T cell clonal expansion in alopecia areata. On the human side, TCRbeta sequencing was run on scalp tissue and on sorted CD4+ and CD8+ peripheral blood T cells from healthy controls and from alopecia areata patients with either patchy or totalis/universalis disease. Scalp clonality was compared among normal scalp (n=4), patchy alopecia areata scalp (n=8), and alopecia totalis/universalis scalp (n=8). The RNA source kit depended on sample type: the PAXgene miRNA kit for fixed scalp, the miRNeasy kit for PBMCs, and the RNeasy kit for mouse skin. TCRbeta CDR3 regions were amplified by immunoSEQ multiplex PCR with 35 Vbeta forward and 13 Jbeta reverse primers.

The method behind the library was the immunoSEQ multiplex PCR assay. For TCR sequencing, RNA was extracted from every sample and reverse transcribed into cDNA to serve as template. SuperScript III was used to make first-strand cDNA, primed with a 2:1 mix of oligo-dT and random hexamers. Amplification bias was assessed with a synthetic immune receptor repertoire, and residual bias was removed computationally. Libraries were sequenced on Illumina HiSeq using 60 bp reads that covered the CDR3 and were read from J toward V. The study's processing was this. Raw reads were preprocessed for error removal, and CDR3 was defined according to IMGT conventions as running from the conserved cysteine to phenylalanine. Clonality was computed as 1 minus the Shannon entropy, with the entropy normalized by log2 of the number of productive unique TCRs. CD4 or CD8 identity of scalp clones was inferred by cross-referencing scalp TCRbeta sequences with sorted blood CD4 and CD8 repertoires. What TCRdb holds here is the immuneACCESS table cut down to in-frame rearrangements. Part of the clones is not present; checked against another copy, under half of the missing clones reflect an unresolved V gene, and the others are unexplained. V, J and clone size derive from that table, while D and trimming were established from the DNA sequence. The sample has about 300,000 clones on record, with no singletons. The ten largest account for 1.2% of the sample.

General study outcomes and caveats: Shared TCR sequences between patients were less evident than in mice, which may be partly attributable to HLA diversity in the patient population. Unlike mouse skin, which is dominated by gammadelta T cells, normal human skin has resident alphabeta T cells that are also sequenced, and this complicates analysis of the scalp TCR repertoire. Higher clonality and more expanded CD8+ clones were observed in lesional scalp than in normal scalp, particularly in alopecia totalis/universalis, a finding suggestive of antigenic drive.

Taken from cysteine to phenylalanine, the CDR3 has 16 residues. The CDR3 was read in part: 36 bases, with the frame set at base 1. The germline V gene (reference sequence) sets CDR1 to FNHDT and CDR2 to SITEND. V ends up 2 bases short and J 2 bases short, with an unmatched junction base count of 5. With regard to this clone: The antigen this receptor binds is unknown. The species here is mouse, which means the gene names and germline sequences are mouse ones. The CDR3 is cut off 4 residues early in the read; its end comes from the germline J gene.

Pooled mouse cutaneous lymph node cells were stained for CD4, CD8alpha, NKG2D, NKG2ACE and other markers, then sorted on a BD Influx. The material sequenced was CD4+ T cells sorted from a lymph node. The chain uses TRBV19 and TRBJ2-5, and 10 junctional nucleotides match TRBD2. The clonotype comes from a C3H/HeJ mouse with alopecia areata. Mice of this strain bear MHC haplotype H2-k. The part of the CDR3 DNA that was read is TGTGCCAGCAGTATCTGGGGGGGCGCTGGCCAAGAC. This codes for CASSIWGGAGQD. The entire CDR3 is CASSIWGGAGQDTQYF.